A selection of T cell receptor beta chains follows, all from one sample in a study of CD8 T cells in ankylosing spondylitis. One entry per CDR3 protein results from TCRdb running MiXCR on the 5' RACE reads. The sample records 200,000 or so distinct CDR3 sequences, approximately 18% being singletons. Specimen: blood, either unsorted or a sorted T cell fraction (not recorded which). The receptors originated from a male donor aged 10 to 30 with ankylosing spondylitis or in good health (not recorded which). The CDR3 runs from the conserved cysteine through the conserved F or W. D genes are given only for firm matches. Size values are once, few and many counts, or a class for expanded clones, and some rows have none.

clone size,D gene,J gene,V gene,CDR3 DNA,CDR3 protein
many,TRBD2,TRBJ2-2,TRBV3-1,TGTGCCAGCAGCCTAGACGGGCTGGGACCGGGACTAGCGGGAGTATGGACCGGGGAGCTGTTTTTT,CASSLDGLGPGLAGVWTGELFF
many,-,TRBJ2-1,TRBV5-1,TGCGCCAGCAGCTGGCAACCGGGGTCTGAGCAGTTCTTC,CASSWQPGSEQFF
-,-,TRBJ2-3,TRBV12-3/TRBV12-4,TGTGCCAGCAGTCCCAGGGGATGGGGCACAGATACGCAGTATTTT,CASSPRGWGTDTQYF
-,-,TRBJ1-1,TRBV29-1,TGCAGCGTTGAAGGACCGACTACTGAAGCTTTCTTT,CSVEGPTTEAFF
few,-,TRBJ2-7,TRBV13,TGTGCCAGCAGCTCAGGAATTCCACCCTACGAGCAGTACTTC,CASSSGIPPYEQYF
many,-,TRBJ2-3,TRBV5-1,TGCGCCAGCATCCCCCTAGCCGGTTCCCCAGATACGCAGTATTTT,CASIPLAGSPDTQYF
few,TRBD2,TRBJ2-1,TRBV10-1,TGCGCCAGCAGTGGACGACTAGCGGATCGCTACAATGAGCAGTTCTTC,CASSGRLADRYNEQFF
many,TRBD2,TRBJ2-1,TRBV5-1,TGCGCCAGCAGCTTGGGGTGGCGGGAGTTTGGAGAGCAGTTCTTC,CASSLGWREFGEQFF
-,-,TRBJ2-1,TRBV7-9,TGTGCCAGCGTCGGGGTGGGAAATGAGCAGTTCTTC,CASVGVGNEQFF
-,-,TRBJ1-5,TRBV29-1,TGCAGCGTTGGAGACAGCAATCAGCCCCAGCATTTT,CSVGDSNQPQHF
many,-,TRBJ1-3,TRBV11-3,TGTGCCAGCAGCTTGGGGGGGTATGGAAACACCATATATTTT,CASSLGGYGNTIYF
-,-,TRBJ1-6,TRBV6-2/TRBV6-3,TGTGCCAGCAGCCCACTCCGGGACCGGAATTCACCCCTCCACTTT,CASSPLRDRNSPLHF
-,-,TRBJ2-1,TRBV29-1,TGCAGCGTTGATACAGCGGCACAGCAGTTCTTC,CSVDTAAQQFF
many,-,TRBJ2-7,TRBV29-1,TGCAGCGTTGGCGTGTCCGGGCACGAGCAGTACTTC,CSVGVSGHEQYF
many,-,TRBJ2-2,TRBV30,TGTGCCTGGATTCGAATCACCGGGGAGCTGTTTTTT,CAWIRITGELFF
many,TRBD1,TRBJ2-7,TRBV29-1,TGCAGCGTCACGGGACAGGGGCTCTACGAGCAGTACTTC,CSVTGQGLYEQYF
many,-,TRBJ1-2,TRBV6-5,TGTGCCAGCAGCCGGGCCCAGGGAAGGGGCTACACCTTC,CASSRAQGRGYTF
many,TRBD2,TRBJ2-2,TRBV6-5,TGTGCCAGCAGTCGTCCAGCGGGAGCCTCGGGGACCGGGGAGCTGTTTTTT,CASSRPAGASGTGELFF
many,-,TRBJ2-7,TRBV27,TGTGCCAGCAGTCCGCGGGACGGCCCCTACGAGCAGTACTTC,CASSPRDGPYEQYF
-,-,TRBJ2-3,TRBV4-1,TGCGCCAGCAACCAAGTGGTCGGCGCAGATACGCAGTATTTT,CASNQVVGADTQYF
many,-,TRBJ2-7,TRBV21-1,TGTGCCAGCAGCAAGGGGAGCGCGGGCTCCTACGAGCAGTACTTC,CASSKGSAGSYEQYF
many,-,TRBJ2-3,TRBV5-4,TGTGCCAGCAGCCCCTCAAGAAGGGAGCGGTACACAGATACGCAGTATTTT,CASSPSRRERYTDTQYF
many,-,TRBJ2-4,TRBV4-1,TGCGCCAGCAGCGAACTCGGATTAGCCAAAAACATTCAGTACTTC,CASSELGLAKNIQYF
many,TRBD2,TRBJ2-1,TRBV9,TGTGCCAGCAGCTCCCTAGCGGGAGGGCGCTACAATGAGCAGTTCTTC,CASSSLAGGRYNEQFF
many,-,TRBJ2-2,TRBV12-3/TRBV12-4,TGTGCCAGCAGTTTGGGTAGGGTCAACGTTGGGGAGCTGTTTTTT,CASSLGRVNVGELFF
many,TRBD2,TRBJ2-3,TRBV15,TGTGCCACCAGCGGTAGCGGGAGGCAAGATACGCAGTATTTT,CATSGSGRQDTQYF
many,-,TRBJ1-1,TRBV7-9,TGTGCCAGCAGCTCGCCCCTACAGCTAGGGCGGCGCACTGAAGCTTTCTTT,CASSSPLQLGRRTEAFF
-,-,TRBJ2-1,TRBV20-1,TGCAGTTGCCGACCTCCCTCCTCCTATGAGCAGTTCTTC,CSCRPPSSYEQFF
few,-,TRBJ2-2,TRBV6-6,TGTGCCAGCACTATACTGGGCGGCACCGGGGAGCTGTTTTTT,CASTILGGTGELFF
many,-,TRBJ2-5,TRBV12-5,TGTGCTAGTGGCCTTGGCCGAGGGGCAGGCCAAGAGACCCAGTACTTC,CASGLGRGAGQETQYF
-,-,TRBJ2-3,TRBV11-2,TGTGCCAGCAGCCCACCTGTCGCAGATACGCAGTATTTT,CASSPPVADTQYF
many,-,TRBJ2-7,TRBV12-3/TRBV12-4,TGTGCCAGCAGCCCCCACGGGGTCTACGAGCAGTACTTC,CASSPHGVYEQYF
-,TRBD1,TRBJ2-7,TRBV15,TGTGCCACCAGCAGAGATAGGAAAGGGGGCCGGAACGAGCAGTACTTC,CATSRDRKGGRNEQYF